The rows below give T cell receptor beta chains drawn from one sample of a study of shared clonotypes between healthy human individuals. Only in-frame clones appear in the TCRdb table, and some are missing; sequencing was by immunoSEQ multiplex PCR. The top ten hold about 0.89% of the sample, which has around 1.1 million clones, 70% to 80% seen once. Material for sequencing was memory CD4+ T cells from PBMCs. The receptors originated from a man in his late teens or twenties in good health. Some clones in this sample may be carry-over from other donors' samples. The CDR3 runs from the conserved cysteine through the conserved F or W. The D gene is left open where the match is weak. Not all rows give a size; the values are once, few, many and, for expanded clones, a class.

len: 16; d_gene: .; v_gene: TRBV4-1; j_gene: TRBJ1-5; abundance: .; CDR3nt: TGCGCCAGCAGCCAAGAAGGGACACAAAGCAATCAGCCCCAGCATTTT; CDR3aa: CASSQEGTQSNQPQHF
len: 14; d_gene: .; v_gene: TRBV28; j_gene: TRBJ1-4; abundance: .; CDR3nt: TGTGCCAGCAGTTTCCGAGATCTTAATGAAAGACTGTTTTTT; CDR3aa: CASSFRDLNERLFF
len: 14; d_gene: .; v_gene: TRBV28; j_gene: TRBJ1-1; abundance: .; CDR3nt: TGTGCCAGCAGTTCACAGGGTAGGTTCACTGAAGCTTTCTTT; CDR3aa: CASSSQGRFTEAFF
len: 15; d_gene: TRBD1; v_gene: TRBV5-4; j_gene: TRBJ2-7; abundance: .; CDR3nt: TGTGCCAGCAGCTTCCGGACAGGGTATTCCTACGAGCAGTACTTC; CDR3aa: CASSFRTGYSYEQYF
len: 16; d_gene: .; v_gene: TRBV7-9; j_gene: TRBJ2-6; abundance: few; CDR3nt: TGTGCCGGCAGCTTAGCGAGCGTAGCTGGGGCCAACGTCCTGACTTTC; CDR3aa: CAGSLASVAGANVLTF
len: 12; d_gene: .; v_gene: TRBV23-1; j_gene: TRBJ1-2; abundance: .; CDR3nt: TGCGCCAGCAGTCGGGGGTCGGAAGGCTACACCTTC; CDR3aa: CASSRGSEGYTF
len: 15; d_gene: .; v_gene: TRBV29-1; j_gene: TRBJ2-5; abundance: .; CDR3nt: TGCAGCGTTGAAGATCGGGGACTGATAAAAGAGACCCAGTACTTC; CDR3aa: CSVEDRGLIKETQYF
len: 12; d_gene: .; v_gene: TRBV7-9; j_gene: TRBJ1-5; abundance: few; CDR3nt: TGTGCCAGCAGCTTAGGACAACAGCCCCAGCATTTT; CDR3aa: CASSLGQQPQHF
len: 16; d_gene: .; v_gene: TRBV6-5; j_gene: TRBJ2-5; abundance: .; CDR3nt: TGTGCCAGCAGTTACCAAGGACATGGGAGAGGAGAGACCCAGTACTTC; CDR3aa: CASSYQGHGRGETQYF
len: 14; d_gene: TRBD2; v_gene: TRBV19; j_gene: TRBJ2-5; abundance: .; CDR3nt: TGTGCCAGTGGGTCTAGCGGGAGGGGAGAGACCCAGTACTTC; CDR3aa: CASGSSGRGETQYF
len: 17; d_gene: TRBD2; v_gene: TRBV28; j_gene: TRBJ2-1; abundance: many; CDR3nt: TGTGCCAGCAGTCCCCCAAAAGGCGGGAGGAAGGGGAATAAGCAGTTCTTC; CDR3aa: CASSPPKGGRKGNKQFF
len: 16; d_gene: .; v_gene: TRBV4-1; j_gene: TRBJ2-3; abundance: .; CDR3nt: TGCGCCAGCAGCCCGGTATGGGGGGCTGTCGCAGATACGCAGTATTTT; CDR3aa: CASSPVWGAVADTQYF
len: 16; d_gene: .; v_gene: TRBV4-1; j_gene: TRBJ2-5; abundance: few; CDR3nt: TGCGCCAGCAGCCGAGTCGGTGGGCAGGTCGGGGAGACCCAGTACTTC; CDR3aa: CASSRVGGQVGETQYF